This T cell receptor (beta chain) appears in the sequencing data of a study of blood T cell repertoires in COVID-19. Study overall: Whether acute or convalescent, the COVID-19 samples came from the United States, Italy and Spain.

Germline trimming cut 4 bases from V and 7 bases from J; bases unmatched to any gene: 18. This CDR3 is 18 amino acids long. From germline, CDR1 is LNHDA and CDR2 SQIVND (reference sequence). As handled by the study authors: Nucleated cell number was recorded as an estimate derived from reference gene primer amplification. Clones were sequenced by immunoSEQ multiplex PCR, and TCRdb holds only the in-frame ones, with some missing. V, J and clone size are those of that table, while D and trimming were read from the DNA. Of some 100,000 clones listed, approximately 90% are singletons. The V and J genes are TRBV19 and TRBJ2-2; 7 nucleotides line up with TRBD1. The sample was peripheral blood. This receptor was taken from a man aged 45-65 years with active COVID-19. The CDR3 loop is CASSTIPAPGTVHGELFF. CDR3 nucleotides: TGTGCCAGTAGTACGATCCCCGCCCCTGGGACAGTTCACGGGGAGCTGTTTTTT.